This is a list of T cell receptor beta chains from one sample in a study of neoadjuvant anti-PD-1 for oral cavity cancer. Sequenced by immunoSEQ multiplex PCR; TCRdb stores in-frame clones only, minus some. Seen here are more than 7,000 clones, roughly 60% observed once, and the top ten hold about 6%. Sequenced here: tumor tissue, sampled before nivolumab (anti-PD-1) treatment. The receptor source for this set is a person between 40 and 79 years old with oral cavity squamous cell carcinoma. Each CDR3 is given with its conserved first and last residue. D genes are given only for firm matches. Size tells how often a clone was seen (once, few, many) or the class of an expanded clone, and some rows leave it out.

>few|TRBV25-1|TRBD2|TRBJ2-1
CASGGGAGGVGYEQFF
TGTGCCAGTGGAGGGGGAGCGGGAGGGGTAGGCTATGAGCAGTTCTTC
>few|TRBV11-2|TRBD1|TRBJ1-4
CASSSTGTAELNEKLFF
TGTGCCAGCAGCTCGACCGGGACAGCGGAATTGAATGAAAAACTGTTTTTT
>-|TRBV28|TRBD1|TRBJ2-3
CASSTTGYGDTQYF
TGTGCCAGCAGTACGACAGGGTACGGAGATACGCAGTATTTT
>few|TRBV19|-|TRBJ1-5
CASSTRTLGGNQPQHF
TGTGCCAGTAGTACCCGCACCTTGGGGGGCAATCAGCCCCAGCATTTT
>-|TRBV28|TRBD1|TRBJ2-5
CASSSGGGTGDETQYF
TGTGCCAGCAGTTCCGGGGGCGGGACAGGGGACGAGACCCAGTACTTC
>few|TRBV18|-|TRBJ2-7
CASSPSDRPYEQYF
TGTGCCAGCTCACCAAGCGACAGACCCTACGAGCAGTACTTC
>few|TRBV6-5|TRBD1|TRBJ1-3
CASSRTGPGNTIYF
TGTGCCAGCAGTCGGACAGGGCCAGGAAACACCATATATTTT
>-|TRBV11-3|-|TRBJ1-6
CASSLGADSPLHF
TGTGCCAGCAGCTTAGGGGCGGATTCACCCCTCCACTTT
>-|TRBV28|-|TRBJ1-5
CASTFLGRPQHF
TGTGCCAGCACCTTTTTAGGCCGGCCCCAGCATTTT
>-|TRBV19|TRBD1|TRBJ2-4
CASSTEHDRVGNIQYF
TGTGCCAGTAGTACCGAACACGACAGGGTAGGAAACATTCAGTACTTC
>-|TRBV5-5|TRBD1|TRBJ2-2
CASSIPGTGKMFGELFF
TGTGCCAGCAGCATTCCCGGGACAGGGAAGATGTTCGGGGAGCTGTTTTTT